The clone carrying this T cell receptor beta chain appeared a few times. Trimming cost V 8 bases and J 1 base, with 8 bases left between them. The CDR3 consists of 12 residues. The germline gives CDR1 KGHSH, CDR2 LQKENI. Only in-frame clones appear in the TCRdb table, and some are missing; sequencing was by immunoSEQ multiplex PCR. The profile shows approximately 75,000 clones, 83% of them singletons. The entry originates in a study of blood T cell repertoires in COVID-19. About the study: Some COVID-19 samples were acute and others convalescent; all came from the United States, Italy and Spain. PBMCs, B-cell-depleted T cells, or T cells were the source of the cDNA or gDNA that made up the material.

What was sequenced was peripheral blood. V usage is TRBV18 and J usage is TRBJ1-1, with unresolved D. This clonotype originated in a woman of 80 years or more with acute or convalescent COVID-19. The chain's CDR3 is CASLTSNTEAFF. The CDR3 DNA sequence: TGTGCCAGCCTTACTTCGAACACTGAAGCTTTCTTT. The whole variable domain, remainder taken from reference TRBV18 and TRBJ1-1, is NAGVMQNPRHLVRRRGQEARLRCSPMKGHSHVYWYRQLPEEGLKFMVYLQKENIIDESGMPKERFSAEFPKEGPSILRIQQVVRGDSAAYFCASLTSNTEAFFGQGTRLTVV.